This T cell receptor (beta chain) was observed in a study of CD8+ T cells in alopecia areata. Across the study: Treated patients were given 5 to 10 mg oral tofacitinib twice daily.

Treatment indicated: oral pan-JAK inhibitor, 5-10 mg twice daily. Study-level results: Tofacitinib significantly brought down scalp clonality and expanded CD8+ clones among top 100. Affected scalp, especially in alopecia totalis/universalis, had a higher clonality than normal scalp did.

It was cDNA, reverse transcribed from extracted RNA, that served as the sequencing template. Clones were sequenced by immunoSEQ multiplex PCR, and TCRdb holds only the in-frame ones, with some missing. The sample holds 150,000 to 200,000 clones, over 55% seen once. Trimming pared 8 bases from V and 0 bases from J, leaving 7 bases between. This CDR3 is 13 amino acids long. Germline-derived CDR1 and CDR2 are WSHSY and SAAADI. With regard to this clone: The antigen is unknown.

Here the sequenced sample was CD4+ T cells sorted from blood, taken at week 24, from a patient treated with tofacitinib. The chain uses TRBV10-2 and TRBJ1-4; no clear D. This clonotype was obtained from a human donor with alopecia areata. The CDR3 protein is CASLSATNEKLFF. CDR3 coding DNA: TGCGCCAGCCTCAGTGCAACTAATGAAAAACTGTTTTTT.